A single sample gave rise to the 4 T cell receptor beta chains below, sequenced in a study of CXCR4 blockade with PD-1 therapy in pancreatic cancer (dated by TCRdb to between 2019 and 2020). Library creation used the immunoSEQ multiplex PCR assay. TCRdb retrieved this table from immuneACCESS and kept in-frame rearrangements only. Not all clones are present; in checked studies, unresolved V genes account for under half, and no reason is known for the remainder. The sample table shows about 4,800 clones, and more than 45% are seen once. The ten top clones hold roughly an eighth of the sample. The sequencing sample was made of tumor tissue. The receptors come from a human donor with pancreatic ductal adenocarcinoma.

The rearrangement links TRBV28 to TRBJ2-1; 10 bases map to TRBD2. The CDR3 is 14 residues long. The V gene end was trimmed by 4 bases and the J gene end by 8 bases; junction bases not matched to a gene: 5. Germline values: CDR1 MDHEN, CDR2 SYDVKM. For the CDR3, the DNA is TGTGCCAGCAGTTCAGCGGGAGGGGAGCATGAGCAGTTCTTC. Translated, it gives CASSSAGGEHEQFF.

This clone was counted between two and nine times. The rearrangement joins TRBV10-3 to TRBJ2-5, with TRBD1 as a possible D gene (5 bases). This CDR3 comprises 17 residues. Germline loops: CDR1 ENHRY, CDR2 SYGVKD. Trimming left V 2 bases short and J 0 bases short, with 16 bases between. DNA of the CDR3: TGTGCCATCAGTGAGGGGGCGCAAGGAACCGACCAAGAGACCCAGTACTTC. It encodes CAISEGAQGTDQETQYF.

V usage is TRBV30 and J usage is TRBJ2-6; D is tentatively TRBD1 or TRBD2 (6 bases each). Germline lookup yields CDR1 GTSNPN and CDR2 SVGIG (reference sequence). This CDR3 is 16 amino acids long. Trimming cost V 8 bases and J 0 bases, with 17 bases left between them. The CDR3 coding sequence is TGTGCCCGCATAGGGGGGAAATTCTCTGGGGCCAACGTCCTGACTTTC. Translating it yields CARIGGKFSGANVLTF.

The genes are TRBV7-7 and TRBJ1-4; no clear D gene. Per the germline V gene, CDR1 is SSHAT and CDR2 is FNYEAQ (reference sequence). The CDR3 loop spans 15 amino acids. The V end lost 3 bases, the J end lost 6 bases, and 14 bases lay between the germline ends. CDR3 DNA: TGTGCCAGCAGCTTGGGTAGGGTGAAAGATGAAAAACTGTTTTTT. Its protein product is CASSLGRVKDEKLFF. Supplemented by reference TRBV7-7 and TRBJ1-4, the full variable domain reads GAGVSQSPRYKVTKRGQDVTLRCDPISSHATLYWYQQALGQGPEFLTYFNYEAQPDKSGLPSDRFSAERPEGSISTLTIQRTEQRDSAMYRCASSLGRVKDEKLFFGSGTQLSVL.